Presented here are 27 T cell receptor beta chains from one specimen sequenced in a study of shared clonotypes between healthy human individuals. CD45RO negativity and positive selection for CCR7 defined naive CD8 cells, a population that excluded terminally differentiated effector memory CD45RA+ cells. Assay: immunoSEQ multiplex PCR; the TCRdb copy retains only in-frame clones and omits some. This sample carries about 2.2 million clones, about 94% of them seen once, and the ten largest clones take approximately 1.6%. The sequencing sample was made of naive CD8+ T cells from PBMCs. The receptors originated from a man between 18 and 35 years old in good health. Some clones in this sample may be carry-over from other donors' samples.

The chain has TRBV7-9 and TRBJ2-1; D is uncertain. Trimming took 0 bases from V and 5 from J, leaving 17 bases between them. CDR3 length: 17 amino acids. Germline values: CDR1 SEHNR, CDR2 FQNEAQ (reference sequence). The CDR3 DNA is TGTGCCAGCAGCTTAGCTTTCGGACCACCCGAGCACAATGAGCAGTTCTTC. It encodes CASSLAFGPPEHNEQFF.

A word on this clone: Other DNA sequences of this sample code for an identical CDR3. The chain links TRBV28 to TRBJ1-5; 7 bases map to TRBD1. This CDR3 is 14 amino acids long. Germline V CDR1 and CDR2: MDHEN, SYDVKM. V lost 6 bases and J lost 1; bases outside the gene matches: 3. This chain's CDR3 is CASRSTGSNQPQHF. The CDR3, as DNA: TGTGCCAGCAGATCGACAGGGAGCAATCAGCCCCAGCATTTT.

This chain's CDR3 is CASSTRTGGWASYEQYF. The CDR3 DNA reads as TGTGCCAGCAGTACCCGGACAGGGGGATGGGCCTCCTACGAGCAGTACTTC. The chain is built from TRBV27 and TRBJ2-7; 10 positions agree with TRBD1. Trimming removed 5 bases from V and 0 bases from J; junction bases left unmatched: 10. The CDR3 has 17 residues. CDR1 is MNHEY and CDR2 is SMNVEV in the germline V gene (reference sequence).

This sequence joins TRBV7-6 and TRBJ2-1; 9 bases agree with TRBD2. Germline V gene lookup returns CDR1 SGHVS and CDR2 FNYEAQ. This CDR3 contains 16 residues. V shed 1 base, J shed 4 bases, and the junction held 5 bases outside the gene matches. CDR3 bases: TGTGCCAGCAGCTTAGTGCGGGAGGGGGCGTACAATGAGCAGTTCTTC. It encodes CASSLVREGAYNEQFF.

This chain uses TRBV6-6 with TRBJ2-3; D not certain. V was clipped by 10 bases and J by 3 bases, with 8 bases between them. The germline V gene has CDR1 MNHNY and CDR2 SVGAGI (reference sequence). This CDR3 has 11 residues. Here the CDR3 reads CATRETDTQYF. CDR3 DNA: TGTGCCACCCGAGAAACAGATACGCAGTATTTT.

CDR3 region: CAGRTSGTGELFF. The CDR3 DNA reads as TGTGCCGGAAGGACTAGCGGCACCGGGGAGCTGTTTTTT. The chain combines TRBV28 with TRBJ2-2, with 10 bases matching TRBD2. This CDR3 region has 13 residues. CDR1 is MDHEN, CDR2 SYDVKM, per germline. V gave up 11 bases and J gave up 4 bases; unmatched junction bases: 4.

A note on this clone: The same CDR3 also results from other DNA sequences found in this sample. This chain connects TRBV28 to TRBJ2-2; no clear D. V dropped 2 bases and J dropped 1 base, with 5 bases sitting between them. Germline CDR1 is MDHEN and CDR2 is SYDVKM. CDR3 length: 14 amino acids. The chain's CDR3 is CASSLLENTGELFF. The DNA for the CDR3 is TGTGCCAGCAGTTTACTAGAGAACACCGGGGAGCTGTTTTTT.

V gene TRBV7-8 combines with J gene TRBJ2-7; D may be TRBD1 (5 bases). CDR3 length equals 16 residues. The germline V gene encodes CDR1 SGHVS and CDR2 FQNEAQ. Trimming stripped 5 bases from V and 5 bases from J, with 22 bases between. As DNA, the CDR3 is TGTGCCAGCAGCCTCCGACTTGGGGCACTGGTCAACGAGCAGTACTTC. Its translation is CASSLRLGALVNEQYF.

J is TRBJ2-5 and V is TRBV19; 7 positions agree with TRBD2. The CDR3 sequence is 13 residues long. Trimming cost V 6 bases and J 4 bases; bases outside gene matches: 5. Germline V gene data show CDR1 as LNHDA and CDR2 as SQIVND (reference sequence). For the CDR3, the DNA is TGTGCCAGTAGGGGAGGGTTTACAGAGACCCAGTACTTC. As protein: CASRGGFTETQYF. Variable domain in full (rest from reference TRBV19 and TRBJ2-5): DGGITQSPKYLFRKEGQNVTLSCEQNLNHDAMYWYRQDPGQGLRLIYYSQIVNDFQKGDIAEGYSVSREKKESFPLTVTSAQKNPTAFYLCASRGGFTETQYFGPGTRLLVL.

The chain links TRBV6-6 to TRBJ1-2; a weak D match, TRBD1 (6 bases). V was pared by 7 bases and J by 4 bases, with 16 bases between. This CDR3 contains 14 residues. Germline V gene data show CDR1 as MNHNY and CDR2 as SVGAGI (reference sequence). The CDR3, as DNA: TGTGCCAGCAAGCTGCGTGGGGGCGCCTATGGCTACACCTTC. Amino acid sequence: CASKLRGGAYGYTF.

The J gene is TRBJ2-7, the V gene TRBV5-4; tentative D call: TRBD2 (6 bases). The CDR3 extends over 14 amino acids. Trimming took off 6 bases at V and 5 bases at J, with 18 bases between the two ends. CDR1 SGHNT and CDR2 YYREEE come from the germline V gene (reference sequence). The CDR3, as DNA: TGTGCCAGCACCCCCTGGAGGGGATTCCACGAGCAGTACTTC. Amino acid sequence: CASTPWRGFHEQYF.

The J gene is TRBJ2-1, the V gene TRBV6-1, with no clear D. CDR1 is MNHNS and CDR2 is SASEGT in the germline V gene. The CDR3 length is 18 residues. Between the trimmed V and J ends, which lost 2 bases and 0 bases, there was a span of 17 bases. CDR3 amino acids: CASSEFYYGVSSYNEQFF. The CDR3 DNA sequence: TGTGCCAGCAGTGAATTTTATTATGGGGTGAGCTCCTACAATGAGCAGTTCTTC.

CDR3 in amino acids: CASSEPGLAVTDTQYF. Written as DNA, the CDR3 is TGTGCCAGCAGCGAACCGGGACTAGCGGTCACAGATACGCAGTATTTT. J is TRBJ2-3 and V is TRBV7-8; 11 bases match TRBD2. The CDR3 length is 16 residues. With V trimmed by 5 bases and J by 2 bases, 6 bases remained unmatched. Germline CDR1 is SGHVS and CDR2 is FQNEAQ.

With regard to this clone: Distinct nucleotide sequences in the sample also encode this CDR3. This sequence joins TRBV7-9 and TRBJ2-1; D is uncertain. V was trimmed by 0 bases and J by 7 bases, leaving 4 bases between them. Germline lookup yields CDR1 SEHNR and CDR2 FQNEAQ (reference sequence). CDR3 length equals 12 residues. The CDR3 DNA reads TGTGCCAGCAGCTTAGCGGTGAATGAGCAGTTCTTC. Translated, it gives CASSLAVNEQFF. The full variable domain, in which reference TRBV7-9 and TRBJ2-1 provide the parts outside the CDR3, is DTGVSQNPRHKITKRGQNVTFRCDPISEHNRLYWYRQTLGQGPEFLTYFQNEAQLEKSRLLSDRFSAERPKGSFSTLEIQRTEQGDSAMYLCASSLAVNEQFFGPGTRLTVL.

This sequence joins TRBV7-9 and TRBJ2-3; 11 bases agree with TRBD1. The CDR3 sequence is 15 residues long. The germline V gene has CDR1 SEHNR and CDR2 FQNEAQ (reference sequence). J gave up 6 bases and V 7 bases, and 9 bases lay outside the gene matches. This chain's CDR3 is CASTTRDRGRDTQYF. DNA for the CDR3: TGTGCCAGCACCACCCGGGACAGGGGGAGGGATACGCAGTATTTT.

J is TRBJ2-1 and V is TRBV28; tentative D call: TRBD2 (5 bases). Germline V gene lookup returns CDR1 MDHEN and CDR2 SYDVKM. The germline V and J ends were trimmed by 7 bases and 7 bases, with 14 bases remaining between them. The CDR3 covers 13 residues. The CDR3, as DNA: TGTGCCAGCACCCCAACCCCGGGGAATGAGCAGTTCTTC. Amino acid sequence: CASTPTPGNEQFF.

This chain uses TRBV21-1 with TRBJ2-3; TRBD1, the D gene given by the table, was not confirmed from the DNA. TRBV21-1 is recorded as a pseudogene. This CDR3 contains 18 residues. In DNA form, the CDR3 reads TGTGCCAGCAGCAAACAAGATGGGACAGGGGAAACTACAGATACGCAGTATTTT. As protein: CASSKQDGTGETTDTQYF.

J is TRBJ2-7 and V is TRBV4-1; no definite D call. The V and J ends lost 1 base and 5 bases respectively, with 15 bases between them. Germline V CDR1 and CDR2: MGHRA, YSYEKL. The CDR3 is 15 amino acids. The CDR3 is CASSQVPIGFDEQYF. CDR3 bases: TGCGCCAGCAGCCAAGTCCCCATAGGGTTCGACGAGCAGTACTTC.

Of note for this clone: This sample also contains other DNA sequences that code for the same CDR3. As DNA, the CDR3 is TGTGCCTGGAGACTAGCGGGCTACAATGAGCAGTTCTTC. Protein product: CAWRLAGYNEQFF. The chain recombines TRBV30 with TRBJ2-1, with 9 bases matching TRBD2. V trimming: 3 bases; J trimming: 3 bases; junction bases outside the gene matches: 0. The V gene's germline CDR1 is GTSNPN and CDR2 SVGIG (reference sequence). The length of the CDR3 is 13 residues.

The J gene is TRBJ1-1, the V gene TRBV11-2; 10 bases agree with TRBD1. CDR3 length: 18 amino acids. Trimming removed 6 bases from V and 1 base from J; junction bases left unmatched: 14. Looked up from germline, CDR1 is SGHAT and CDR2 is FQNNGV. CDR3 bases: TGTGCCAGCAGACCGGACCCGACAGGGGGCTTATGGAACACTGAAGCTTTCTTT. Residues: CASRPDPTGGLWNTEAFF.

J is TRBJ2-1 and V is TRBV7-9; tentatively, D is TRBD2 (6 bases). V was cut by 5 bases and J by 15 bases, with 26 bases left in between. In germline, CDR1 is SEHNR, CDR2 FQNEAQ (reference sequence). CDR3 size: 15 residues. The CDR3 protein is CASSPVPTAGLEGFF. In DNA, the CDR3 is TGTGCCAGCAGCCCCGTGCCGACAGCGGGCCTTGAGGGGTTCTTC. Full variable domain (remainder filled in from reference TRBV7-9 and TRBJ2-1): DTGVSQNPRHKITKRGQNVTFRCDPISEHNRLYWYRQTLGQGPEFLTYFQNEAQLEKSRLLSDRFSAERPKGSFSTLEIQRTEQGDSAMYLCASSPVPTAGLEGFFGPGTRLTVL.

V gene TRBV27 combines with J gene TRBJ1-1; maybe TRBD1 (5 bases). The CDR3 has 15 amino acids. CDR1 and CDR2 from the germline V gene are MNHEY and SMNVEV (reference sequence). V lost 5 bases, J lost 0 bases, and 13 bases lay in between. Here the CDR3 DNA reads TGTGCCAGCAGTGTGCCTGGGGCGTTGAACACTGAAGCTTTCTTT. Its protein product is CASSVPGALNTEAFF.

This chain uses TRBV5-1 with TRBJ1-3; TRBD1 agrees at 7 bases. V lost 3 bases, J lost 0 bases, and 6 bases stayed unmatched. The CDR3 is 16 residues long. Per the germline V gene, CDR1 is SGHRS and CDR2 is YFSETQ. This CDR3 is CASSWQGQYSGNTIYF. CDR3 coding DNA: TGCGCCAGCAGCTGGCAGGGACAGTACTCTGGAAACACCATATATTTT.

The chain joins TRBV10-3 to TRBJ2-2, with D uncertain. V shed 6 bases and J shed 5 bases, with 19 bases lying between them. The germline V gene encodes CDR1 ENHRY and CDR2 SYGVKD. CDR3 length: 16 residues. CDR3 coding DNA: TGTGCCATCAGCCCCTCGGGTCAGTTGGAAACCGGGGAGCTGTTTTTT. Residues: CAISPSGQLETGELFF.

The chain has TRBV11-2 and TRBJ2-5; unclear D gene. Germline values: CDR1 SGHAT, CDR2 FQNNGV. The CDR3 covers 15 residues. Trimming removed 0 bases from V and 1 base from J, with 9 bases in between. CDR3 nucleotide sequence: TGTGCCAGCAGCTTAGATTGGGTTATCCAAGAGACCCAGTACTTC. This codes for CASSLDWVIQETQYF.

As for this clone: Germline and junction disagree at one end, which may indicate a read error. The J gene is TRBJ2-2, the V gene TRBV6-6; 7 bases map to TRBD2. This CDR3 has 14 amino acids. Per germline, CDR1 MNHNY and CDR2 SVGAGI (reference sequence). CDR3 residues: CASRPGGGTGELFF. For the CDR3, the DNA is TGTGCCAGCAGACCGGGGGGAGGGACCGGAGAGCTGTTTTTT.

J is TRBJ2-1 and V is TRBV27; D ambiguous. Trimming took off 1 base at V and 5 bases at J, with 6 bases between the two ends. Germline CDR1 is MNHEY and CDR2 is SMNVEV (reference sequence). The CDR3 sequence is 13 residues long. CDR3 region: CASSLLKHNEQFF. The CDR3 DNA is TGTGCCAGCAGTTTATTAAAACACAATGAGCAGTTCTTC.